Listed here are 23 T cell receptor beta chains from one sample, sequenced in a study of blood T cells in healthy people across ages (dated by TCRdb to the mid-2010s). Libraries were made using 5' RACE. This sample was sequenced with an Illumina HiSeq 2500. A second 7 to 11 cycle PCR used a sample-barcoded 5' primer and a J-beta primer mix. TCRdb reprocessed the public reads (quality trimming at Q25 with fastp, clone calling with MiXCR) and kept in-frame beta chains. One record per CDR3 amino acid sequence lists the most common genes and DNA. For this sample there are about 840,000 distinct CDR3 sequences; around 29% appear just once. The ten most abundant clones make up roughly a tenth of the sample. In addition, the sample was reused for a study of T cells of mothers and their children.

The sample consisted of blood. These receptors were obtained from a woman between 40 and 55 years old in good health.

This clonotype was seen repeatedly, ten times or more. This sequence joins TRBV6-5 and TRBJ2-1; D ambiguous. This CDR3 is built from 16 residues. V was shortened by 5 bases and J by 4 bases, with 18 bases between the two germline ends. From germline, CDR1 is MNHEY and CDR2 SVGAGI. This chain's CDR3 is CASSIRPPARYNEQFF. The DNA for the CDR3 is TGTGCCAGCAGTATCCGGCCCCCCGCGAGGTACAATGAGCAGTTCTTC.

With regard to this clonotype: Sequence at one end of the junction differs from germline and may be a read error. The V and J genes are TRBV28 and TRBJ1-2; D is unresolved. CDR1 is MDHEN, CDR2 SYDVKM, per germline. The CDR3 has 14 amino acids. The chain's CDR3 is CANSLWMVNYGYTF. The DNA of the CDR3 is TGTGCCAACAGTTTATGGATGGTAAACTATGGCTACACCTTC.

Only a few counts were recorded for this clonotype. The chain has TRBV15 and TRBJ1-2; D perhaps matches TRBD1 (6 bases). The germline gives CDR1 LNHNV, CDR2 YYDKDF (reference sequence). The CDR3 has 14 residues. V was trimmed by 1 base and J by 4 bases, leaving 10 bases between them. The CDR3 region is CATSRGGQSYGYTF. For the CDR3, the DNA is TGTGCCACCAGCAGAGGAGGACAGAGCTATGGCTACACCTTC.

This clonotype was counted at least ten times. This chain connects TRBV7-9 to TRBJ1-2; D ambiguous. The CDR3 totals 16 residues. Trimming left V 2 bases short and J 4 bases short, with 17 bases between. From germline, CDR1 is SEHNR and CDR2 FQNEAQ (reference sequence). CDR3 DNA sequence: TGTGCCAGCAGCTTATCAAGTCTAGGCACCACCTATGGCTACACCTTC. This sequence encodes CASSLSSLGTTYGYTF.

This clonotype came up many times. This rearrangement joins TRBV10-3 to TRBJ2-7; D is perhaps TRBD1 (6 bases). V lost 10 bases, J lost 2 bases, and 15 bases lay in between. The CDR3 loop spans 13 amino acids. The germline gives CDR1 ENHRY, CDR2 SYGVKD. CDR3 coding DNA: TGTGCCACCTATAGGGACACTGCCTACGAGCAGTACTTC. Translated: CATYRDTAYEQYF.

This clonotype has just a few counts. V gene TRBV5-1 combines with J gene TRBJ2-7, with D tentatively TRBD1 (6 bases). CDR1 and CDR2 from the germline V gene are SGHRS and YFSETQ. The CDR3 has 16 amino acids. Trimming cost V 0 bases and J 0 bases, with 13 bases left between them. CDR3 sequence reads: CASSLATGRPSYEQYF. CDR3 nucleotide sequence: TGCGCCAGCAGCTTGGCCACAGGGAGACCCTCCTACGAGCAGTACTTC.

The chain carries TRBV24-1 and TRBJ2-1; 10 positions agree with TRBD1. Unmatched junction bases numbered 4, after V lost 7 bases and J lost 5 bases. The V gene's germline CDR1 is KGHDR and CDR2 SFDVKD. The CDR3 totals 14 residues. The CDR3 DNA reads TGTGCCACCAGGGAGACAGGGGGCGACAATGAGCAGTTCTTC. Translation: CATRETGGDNEQFF.

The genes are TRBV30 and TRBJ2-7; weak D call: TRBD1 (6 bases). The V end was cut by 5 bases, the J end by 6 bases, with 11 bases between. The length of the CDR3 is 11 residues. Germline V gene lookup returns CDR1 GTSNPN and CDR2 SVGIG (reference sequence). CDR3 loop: CAWGTGSEQYF. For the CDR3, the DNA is TGTGCCTGGGGAACAGGGAGCGAGCAGTACTTC.

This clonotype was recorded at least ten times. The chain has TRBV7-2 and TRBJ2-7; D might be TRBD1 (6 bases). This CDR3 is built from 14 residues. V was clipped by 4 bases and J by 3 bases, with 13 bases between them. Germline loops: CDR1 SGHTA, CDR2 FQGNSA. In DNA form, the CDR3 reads TGTGCCAGCAGCTCAAGGACAGCCTACTACGAGCAGTACTTC. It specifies CASSSRTAYYEQYF.

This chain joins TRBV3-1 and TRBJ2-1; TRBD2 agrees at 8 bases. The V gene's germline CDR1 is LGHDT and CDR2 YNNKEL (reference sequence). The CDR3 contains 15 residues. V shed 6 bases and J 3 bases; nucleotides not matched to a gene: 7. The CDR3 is CASRQTGGIYNEQFF. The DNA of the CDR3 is TGTGCCAGCAGGCAAACGGGGGGGATCTACAATGAGCAGTTCTTC.

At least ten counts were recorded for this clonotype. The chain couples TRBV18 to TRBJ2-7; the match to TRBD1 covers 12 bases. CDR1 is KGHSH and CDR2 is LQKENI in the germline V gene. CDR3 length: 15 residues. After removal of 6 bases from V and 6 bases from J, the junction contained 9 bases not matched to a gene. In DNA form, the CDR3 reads TGTGCCAGCTCTCCCACCGGGACAGGGGGCTCCGAGCAGTACTTC. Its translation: CASSPTGTGGSEQYF.

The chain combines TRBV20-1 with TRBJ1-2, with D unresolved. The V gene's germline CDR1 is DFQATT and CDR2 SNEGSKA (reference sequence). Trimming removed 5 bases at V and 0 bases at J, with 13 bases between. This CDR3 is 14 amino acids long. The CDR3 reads CSAEGSLANYGYTF. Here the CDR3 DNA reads TGCAGTGCTGAGGGCAGCCTAGCTAACTATGGCTACACCTTC.

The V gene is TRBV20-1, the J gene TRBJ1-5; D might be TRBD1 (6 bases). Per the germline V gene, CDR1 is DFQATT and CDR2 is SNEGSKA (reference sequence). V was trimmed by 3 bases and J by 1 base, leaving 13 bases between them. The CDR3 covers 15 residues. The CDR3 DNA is TGCAGTGCTAGGGGGGGCCTGGTGAGCAATCAGCCCCAGCATTTT. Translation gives CSARGGLVSNQPQHF.

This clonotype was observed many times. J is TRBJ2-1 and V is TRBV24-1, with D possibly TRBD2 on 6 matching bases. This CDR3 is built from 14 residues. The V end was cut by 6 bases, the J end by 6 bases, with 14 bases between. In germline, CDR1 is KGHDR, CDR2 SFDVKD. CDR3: CATSRTTDLNEQFF. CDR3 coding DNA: TGTGCCACCAGTCGGACTACAGACCTCAATGAGCAGTTCTTC.

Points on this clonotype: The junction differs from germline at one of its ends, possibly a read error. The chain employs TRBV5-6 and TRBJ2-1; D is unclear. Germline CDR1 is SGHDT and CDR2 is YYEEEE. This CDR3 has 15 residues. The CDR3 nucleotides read TGTGCCAGCAGCTTTGGTGCCATCCAGCCCAATGGGCAGTTCTTC. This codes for CASSFGAIQPNGQFF.

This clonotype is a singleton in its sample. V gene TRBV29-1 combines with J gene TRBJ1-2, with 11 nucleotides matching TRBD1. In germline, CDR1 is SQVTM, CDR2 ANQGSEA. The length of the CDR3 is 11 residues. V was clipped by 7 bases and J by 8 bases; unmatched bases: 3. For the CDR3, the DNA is TGCAGCGCGGGACAGGGGGTAGGCTACACCTTC. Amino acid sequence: CSAGQGVGYTF.

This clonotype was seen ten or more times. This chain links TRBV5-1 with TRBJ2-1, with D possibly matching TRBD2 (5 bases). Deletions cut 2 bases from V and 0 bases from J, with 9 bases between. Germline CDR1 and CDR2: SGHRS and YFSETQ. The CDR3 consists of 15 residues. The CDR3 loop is CASSFRGYSYNEQFF. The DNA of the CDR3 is TGCGCCAGCAGCTTCCGGGGATACTCCTACAATGAGCAGTTCTTC.

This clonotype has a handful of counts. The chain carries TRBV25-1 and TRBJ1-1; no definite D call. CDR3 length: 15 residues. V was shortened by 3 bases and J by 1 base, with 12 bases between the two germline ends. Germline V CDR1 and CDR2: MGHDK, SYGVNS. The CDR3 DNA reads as TGTGCCAGCAGTGAGACCTCAAGAACGAACACTGAAGCTTTCTTT. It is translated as CASSETSRTNTEAFF.

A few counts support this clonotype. The CDR3 coding sequence is TGTGCCAGCAGTGAAGCTAGGTCGTCAGATACGCAGTATTTT. This sequence encodes CASSEARSSDTQYF. This chain links TRBV6-1 with TRBJ2-3, with D unclear. Germline V gene data show CDR1 as MNHNS and CDR2 as SASEGT. There are 14 residues in the CDR3. V shed 0 bases and J shed 4 bases, with 8 bases lying between them.

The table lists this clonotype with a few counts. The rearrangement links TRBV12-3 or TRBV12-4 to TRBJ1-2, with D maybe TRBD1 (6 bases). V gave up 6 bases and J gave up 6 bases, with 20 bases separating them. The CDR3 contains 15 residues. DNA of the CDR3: TGTGCCAGCAGCCCCCTGGGGTTGGGGGCGGATGGCTACACCTTC. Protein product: CASSPLGLGADGYTF.

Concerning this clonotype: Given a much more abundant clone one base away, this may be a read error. CDR3 DNA: TGTGCCAGCAGCCCTCTGTGGAGGTATGGCTACACCTTC. Amino acids: CASSPLWRYGYTF. The chain joins TRBV6-5 to TRBJ1-2; no reliable D call. The CDR3 is made up of 13 amino acids. Germline assignment: CDR1 MNHEY and CDR2 SVGAGI. The V gene lost 6 bases and the J gene lost 5 bases, with 13 bases spanning the gap.

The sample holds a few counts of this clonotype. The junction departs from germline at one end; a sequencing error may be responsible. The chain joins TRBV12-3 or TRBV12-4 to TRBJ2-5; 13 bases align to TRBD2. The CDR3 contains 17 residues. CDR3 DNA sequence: TGTGCCAGCAGCTTAGATCCGGGACTAGCGGGGTCAGAGACCCAGTACTTC. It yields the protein CASSLDPGLAGSETQYF.

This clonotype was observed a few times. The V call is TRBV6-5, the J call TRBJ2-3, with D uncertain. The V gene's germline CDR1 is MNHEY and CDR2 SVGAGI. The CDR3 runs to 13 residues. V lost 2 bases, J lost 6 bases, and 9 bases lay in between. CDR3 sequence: CASSYRVVDTQYF. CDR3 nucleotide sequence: TGTGCCAGCAGTTACCGGGTTGTCGATACGCAGTATTTT.